One and the same sample provided the 13 T cell receptor beta chains below, sequenced in a study of blood T cell repertoires in COVID-19. The repertoire was sequenced with immunoSEQ multiplex PCR; TCRdb's copy has only in-frame clones and lacks some. Of 200,000 to 300,000 clones in the sample, 80% to 90% were seen once. Material for sequencing was peripheral blood. Receptors were obtained from a man aged 25-45 years with active or convalescent COVID-19.

This clone came up once. The genes are TRBV4-3 and TRBJ2-1; the match to TRBD1 covers 9 bases. The CDR3 contains 15 residues. Germline loops: CDR1 LGHNA, CDR2 YSLEER. V trimming: 4 bases; J trimming: 9 bases; junction bases outside the gene matches: 10. The CDR3 DNA sequence: TGCGCCAGCAGCCCTCAGACAGGGGGAGGCTTTGAGCAGTTCTTC. Translated: CASSPQTGGGFEQFF.

V gene TRBV4-1 combines with J gene TRBJ2-7, with TRBD1 matching over 7 bases. Germline loops: CDR1 MGHRA, CDR2 YSYEKL. J lost 2 bases, V lost 3 bases, and 4 bases had no gene match. The CDR3 consists of 14 residues. CDR3 sequence (DNA): TGCGCCAGCAGCCACAGACAGGGAACCTACGAGCAGTACTTC. Encoded protein: CASSHRQGTYEQYF.

The rearrangement links TRBV19 to TRBJ2-2, with 10 bases matching TRBD1. J was trimmed by 6 bases and V by 3 bases; bases with no gene match: 13. This CDR3 region has 18 residues. The germline CDR1 and CDR2 sequences are LNHDA and SQIVND (reference sequence). The CDR3 coding sequence is TGTGCCAGTAGTATGCACGGATCCGGGACAGGGGTCTCCGGGGAGCTGTTTTTT. It codes for CASSMHGSGTGVSGELFF.

This chain connects TRBV19 to TRBJ1-5; the D is unclear. Trimming left V 4 bases short and J 6 bases short, with 13 bases between. Per germline, CDR1 LNHDA and CDR2 SQIVND (reference sequence). There are 14 residues in the CDR3. The CDR3 DNA sequence: TGTGCCAGTAGTAGACCGGCGACACGTCAGCCCCAGCATTTT. Amino acids: CASSRPATRQPQHF.

V usage is TRBV5-4 and J usage is TRBJ1-1, with D possibly matching TRBD1 (5 bases). The CDR3 length is 16 residues. V lost 0 bases to trimming and J lost 0 bases, with 12 bases between them. The germline gives CDR1 SGHNT, CDR2 YYREEE (reference sequence). DNA for the CDR3: TGTGCCAGCAGCTTGGGTCCCGGGGGTGTGAACACTGAAGCTTTCTTT. Amino acid sequence: CASSLGPGGVNTEAFF.

This sequence joins TRBV11-2 and TRBJ2-5; a weak D match, TRBD1 (6 bases). The CDR3 runs 17 residues. CDR1 is SGHAT and CDR2 is FQNNGV in the germline V gene. With 5 bases removed from V and 5 bases from J, the gap between germline ends came to 24 bases. CDR3 sequence reads: CASSRISLFGQKETQYF. The DNA for the CDR3 is TGTGCCAGCAGCAGGATATCTCTGTTTGGACAGAAGGAGACCCAGTACTTC. The full variable domain, in which reference TRBV11-2 and TRBJ2-5 provide the parts outside the CDR3, is EAGVAQSPRYKIIEKRQSVAFWCNPISGHATLYWYQQILGQGPKLLIQFQNNGVVDDSQLPKDRFSAERLKGVDSTLKIQPAKLEDSAVYLCASSRISLFGQKETQYFGPGTRLLVL.

The J gene is TRBJ2-1, the V gene TRBV7-2, with 8 positions matching TRBD2. This CDR3 is built from 16 residues. Germline V gene lookup returns CDR1 SGHTA and CDR2 FQGNSA. V gave up 1 base and J gave up 6 bases; unmatched junction bases: 8. CDR3 nucleotides: TGTGCCAGCAGCTTAGTTGGGGGAGCGGGGGTCAATGAGCAGTTCTTC. This codes for CASSLVGGAGVNEQFF.

The genes are TRBV7-9 and TRBJ1-2; 8 bases are shared with TRBD1. V lost 5 bases and J lost 5; bases outside the gene matches: 13. CDR1 is SEHNR and CDR2 is FQNEAQ in the germline V gene (reference sequence). This CDR3 has 16 amino acids. CDR3 amino acids: CASSPTLATGVYGYTF. DNA for the CDR3: TGTGCCAGCAGCCCAACCCTTGCGACAGGGGTATATGGCTACACCTTC.

This chain uses TRBV19 with TRBJ1-2; D might be TRBD1 (6 bases). V lost 4 bases, J lost 4 bases, and 16 bases lay in between. The CDR3 sequence is 15 residues long. Germline V gene data show CDR1 as LNHDA and CDR2 as SQIVND (reference sequence). CDR3 DNA: TGTGCCAGTAGTACGGGACGGACAGCTTTCTATGGCTACACCTTC. It is translated as CASSTGRTAFYGYTF.

This clone was detected once. The chain couples TRBV7-2 to TRBJ1-1, with 9 nucleotides matching TRBD1. Germline V gives CDR1 SGHTA, CDR2 FQGNSA. V lost 5 bases, J lost 4 bases, and 8 bases stayed unmatched. This CDR3 spans 15 amino acids. The CDR3 loop reads CASSANRGLRTEAFF. CDR3 DNA sequence: TGTGCCAGCAGCGCCAACAGGGGGCTTCGCACTGAAGCTTTCTTT.

The CDR3 loop is CASSQVPGESTDTQYF. CDR3 bases: TGTGCCAGCAGCCAAGTTCCGGGGGAAAGCACAGATACGCAGTATTTT. The rearrangement uses TRBV4-2 and TRBJ2-3, with D possibly being TRBD2 (6 bases). The germline V gene encodes CDR1 LGHNA and CDR2 YNFKEQ. The CDR3 totals 16 residues. V was cut by 1 base and J by 0 bases, with 11 bases left in between.

In its sample, this clone was seen once. This sequence joins TRBV7-9 and TRBJ1-5, with a tentative D call TRBD1 (6 bases). The V end lost 5 bases, the J end lost 6 bases, and 11 bases lay between the germline ends. CDR3 length: 13 residues. Per the germline V gene, CDR1 is SEHNR and CDR2 is FQNEAQ (reference sequence). This CDR3 is CASSRGGVQPQHF. CDR3 in DNA: TGTGCCAGCAGCCGAGGGGGGGTTCAGCCCCAGCATTTT.

The gene calls are TRBV6-2 or TRBV6-3 and TRBJ1-6; unclear D gene. Germline assignment: CDR1 MNHEY and CDR2 SVGEGT. The CDR3 sequence is 15 residues long. Trimming removed 0 bases from V and 10 bases from J, with 13 bases in between. In DNA form, the CDR3 reads TGTGCCAGCAGTTACTCGACCTCAGGTTTGTCACCCCTCCACTTT. Translation gives CASSYSTSGLSPLHF.